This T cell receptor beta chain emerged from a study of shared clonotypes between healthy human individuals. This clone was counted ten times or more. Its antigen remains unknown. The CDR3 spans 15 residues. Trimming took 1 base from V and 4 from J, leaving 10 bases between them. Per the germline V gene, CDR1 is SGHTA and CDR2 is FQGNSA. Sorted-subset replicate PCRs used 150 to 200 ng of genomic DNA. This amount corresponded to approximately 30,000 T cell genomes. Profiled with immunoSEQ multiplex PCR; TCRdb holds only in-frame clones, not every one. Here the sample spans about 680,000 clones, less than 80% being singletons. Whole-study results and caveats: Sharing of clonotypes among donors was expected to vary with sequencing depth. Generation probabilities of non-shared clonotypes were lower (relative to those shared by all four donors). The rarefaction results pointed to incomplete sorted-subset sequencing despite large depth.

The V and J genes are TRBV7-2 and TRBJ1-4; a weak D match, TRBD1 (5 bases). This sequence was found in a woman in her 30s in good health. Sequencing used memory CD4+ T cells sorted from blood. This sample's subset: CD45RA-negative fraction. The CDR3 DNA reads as TGTGCCAGCAGCTTAGGGTTACAGGTTAATGAAAAACTGTTTTTT. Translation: CASSLGLQVNEKLFF.